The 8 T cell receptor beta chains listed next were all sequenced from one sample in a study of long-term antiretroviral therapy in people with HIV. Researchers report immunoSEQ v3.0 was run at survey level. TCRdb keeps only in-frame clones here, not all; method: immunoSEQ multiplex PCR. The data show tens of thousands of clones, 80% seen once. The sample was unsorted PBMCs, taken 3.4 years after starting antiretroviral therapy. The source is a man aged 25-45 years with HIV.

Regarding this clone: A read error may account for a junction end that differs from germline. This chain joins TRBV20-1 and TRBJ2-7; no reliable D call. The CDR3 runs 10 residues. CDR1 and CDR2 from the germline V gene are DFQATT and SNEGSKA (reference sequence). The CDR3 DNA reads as TGCAGTGCTAGTGGTCTCGACAACCTCTTC. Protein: CSASGLDNLF.

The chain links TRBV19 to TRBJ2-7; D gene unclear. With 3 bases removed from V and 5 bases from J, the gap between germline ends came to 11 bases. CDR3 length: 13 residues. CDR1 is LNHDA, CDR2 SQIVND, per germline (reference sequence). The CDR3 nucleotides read TGTGCCAGTAGTATCGTGTCAGCTGACGAGCAGTACTTC. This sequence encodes CASSIVSADEQYF.

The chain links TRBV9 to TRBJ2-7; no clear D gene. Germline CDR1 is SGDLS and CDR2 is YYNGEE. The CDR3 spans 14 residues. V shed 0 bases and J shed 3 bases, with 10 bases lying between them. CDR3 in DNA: TGTGCCAGCAGCGTAGGTACAGAGGACTACGAGCAGTACTTC. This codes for CASSVGTEDYEQYF. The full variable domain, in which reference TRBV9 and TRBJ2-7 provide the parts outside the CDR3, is DSGVTQTPKHLITATGQRVTLRCSPRSGDLSVYWYQQSLDQGLQFLIQYYNGEERAKGNILERFSAQQFPDLHSELNLSSLELGDSALYFCASSVGTEDYEQYFGPGTRLTVT.

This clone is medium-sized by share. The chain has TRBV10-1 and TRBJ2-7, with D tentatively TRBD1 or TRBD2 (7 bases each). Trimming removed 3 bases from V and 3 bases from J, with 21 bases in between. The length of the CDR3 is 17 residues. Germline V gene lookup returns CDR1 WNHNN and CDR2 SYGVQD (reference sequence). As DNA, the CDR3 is TGCGCCAGCAGTGAAGCGGGAAGGGGGCGGGGAAGCTACGAGCAGTACTTC. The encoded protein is CASSEAGRGRGSYEQYF.

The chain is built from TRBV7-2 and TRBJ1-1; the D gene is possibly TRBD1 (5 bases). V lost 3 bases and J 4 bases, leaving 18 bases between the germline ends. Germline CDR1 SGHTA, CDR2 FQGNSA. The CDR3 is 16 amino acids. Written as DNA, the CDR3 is TGTGCCAGCAGCTTGCAATCCCAGGGAGGCGGCACTGAAGCTTTCTTT. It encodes CASSLQSQGGGTEAFF.

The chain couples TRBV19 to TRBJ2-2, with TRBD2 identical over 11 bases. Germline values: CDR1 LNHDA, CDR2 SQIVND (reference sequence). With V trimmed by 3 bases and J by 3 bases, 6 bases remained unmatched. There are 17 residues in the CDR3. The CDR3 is CASSILRGLADTGELFF. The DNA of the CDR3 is TGTGCCAGTAGTATTCTCCGGGGACTAGCGGACACCGGGGAGCTGTTTTTT.

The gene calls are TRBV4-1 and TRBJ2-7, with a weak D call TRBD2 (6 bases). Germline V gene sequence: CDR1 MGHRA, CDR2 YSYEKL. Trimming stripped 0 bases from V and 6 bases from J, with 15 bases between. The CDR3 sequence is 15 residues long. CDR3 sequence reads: CASSQDISPRGEQYF. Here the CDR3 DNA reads TGCGCCAGCAGCCAAGATATTAGCCCGCGGGGCGAGCAGTACTTC.

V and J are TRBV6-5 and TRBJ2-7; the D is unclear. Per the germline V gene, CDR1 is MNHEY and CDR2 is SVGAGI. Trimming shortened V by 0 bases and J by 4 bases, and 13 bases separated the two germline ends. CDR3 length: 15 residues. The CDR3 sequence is CASSYSVHSSYEQYF. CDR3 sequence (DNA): TGTGCCAGCAGTTACTCAGTCCACTCTTCTTACGAGCAGTACTTC.